The sequence of this T cell receptor (beta chain) was determined in a study of T cells after yellow fever vaccination. TCRdb independently ran MiXCR on the 5' RACE reads; one entry per CDR3 protein. The sample has more than 200,000 distinct CDR3 sequences, 3.6% seen once. This clonotype was observed many times. Germline lookup yields CDR1 DFQATT and CDR2 SNEGSKA (reference sequence). Trimming stripped 6 bases from V and 2 bases from J, with 17 bases between. The CDR3 is made up of 14 amino acids. This material consisted of PBMCs, taken 15 days after the yellow fever booster vaccination. The receptor's source is a man aged 18 to 29 who received the YFV17D yellow fever vaccine. The rearrangement uses TRBV20-1 and TRBJ2-7, with D possibly being TRBD1 (6 bases). CDR3 sequence: CSALQGGLAYEQYF. The CDR3, as DNA: TGCAGTGCCCTTCAAGGGGGTCTGGCCTACGAGCAGTACTTC.